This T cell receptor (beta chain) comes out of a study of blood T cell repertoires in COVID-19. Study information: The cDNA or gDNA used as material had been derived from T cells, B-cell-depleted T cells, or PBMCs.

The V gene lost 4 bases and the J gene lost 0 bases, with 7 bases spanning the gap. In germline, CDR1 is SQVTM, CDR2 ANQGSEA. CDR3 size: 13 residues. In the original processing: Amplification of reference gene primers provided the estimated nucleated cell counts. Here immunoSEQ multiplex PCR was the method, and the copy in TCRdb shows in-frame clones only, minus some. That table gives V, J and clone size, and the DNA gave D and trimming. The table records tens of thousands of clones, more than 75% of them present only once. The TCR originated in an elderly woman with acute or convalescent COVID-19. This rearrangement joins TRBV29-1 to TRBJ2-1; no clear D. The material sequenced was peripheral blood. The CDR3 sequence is CSVVESSYNEQFF. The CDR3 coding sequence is TGCAGCGTTGTGGAGTCCTCCTACAATGAGCAGTTCTTC.